This TCR beta chain was identified during a study of neoadjuvant nivolumab and ipilimumab in lung cancer (TCRdb year 2020). With regard to the full study: In the NEOSTAR trial, nivolumab was administered intravenously at 3 mg/kg on days 1, 15 and 29, and the combination arm also received ipilimumab 1 mg/kg on day 1 only. The primary trial endpoint was the major pathologic response (MPR) rate in the intention-to-treat population in each study arm. Of the roughly 45 patients with operable NSCLC treated in the trial, about 23 were randomized to nivolumab monotherapy and some 21 to nivolumab plus ipilimumab. The study compared TCR repertoires in pretherapy (baseline) peripheral blood with TCR repertoires in tumors resected at surgery after neoadjuvant immune checkpoint blockade. Seven patients had matched pretherapy and resected tumor pairs analyzed, with four treated with nivolumab and three with nivolumab plus ipilimumab.

The CDR3 measures 18 amino acids from cysteine to phenylalanine. Only CDR3 DNA remains: 54 bases, in frame from the first base. Sequences LGHNA (CDR1) and YSLEER (CDR2) are obtained from the germline V gene. The germline V and J ends show losses of 1 base and 2 bases respectively, and no gene match explains 9 bases of the junction. Read against the paper, the sample's time point label means: at surgical resection after neoadjuvant nivolumab +/- ipilimumab. The samples were obtained from NEOSTAR, a phase 2 randomized trial that tested neoadjuvant nivolumab or nivolumab plus ipilimumab, followed by surgery, in operable NSCLC. A word on this clone: Its antigen target is currently unknown. Within one base of it there is no much larger clone, and no base qualities were kept.

Paper-wide results and their limitations: A small number of samples was subjected to TCR sequencing. No significant correlation was found between TCR clonality and pathologic tumor regression, and only one major-pathologic-response sample was available for the clonality analysis. TCR richness and clonality were greater in resected tumors than in tumor-adjacent uninvolved lung, and increases were seen in more dual-therapy-treated tumors. From pretherapy to surgery, tumor T-cell richness and clonality increased in three of three dual-therapy tumors but in only two of four nivolumab-treated tumors. Pretherapy blood TCR richness correlated positively with richness in tumors resected after neoadjuvant therapy (Spearman R of about 0.81).

Libraries were constructed by the immunoSEQ multiplex PCR assay. The source study handled its data this way. Richness and clonality were used to summarize the repertoires, and clones that significantly expanded or contracted between pre- and post-therapy samples were identified. In its TCRdb copy, this immuneACCESS table keeps in-frame sequences only and misses some clones. Where compared with another copy, unresolved V genes explain less than half of these, and the others have no known cause. The DNA was the basis for D and trimming; V, J and clone size are from that table. Within this sample are approximately 29,000 clones, with more than 80% of them counted one time only. 4% to 6% of the sample goes to the ten largest clones.

The chain is made from TRBV4-3 and TRBJ2-3; 10 bases in the middle match TRBD1. This clonotype was sampled from an adult with non-small cell lung cancer. Sequenced material: tumor tissue, taken after neoadjuvant nivolumab, alone or with ipilimumab, at or shortly before surgery. The nucleotide sequence is TGCGCCAGCAGCCAAGGTGTATTGGGGACAGGGGTCACAGATACGCAGTATTTT. It codes for CASSQGVLGTGVTDTQYF.